This record covers a single T cell receptor (beta chain). Its target is not known. Donors had nominal health at sampling but likely had unrecorded immune exposures. PCR employed 60 Vbeta and 13 Jbeta primers. The method was immunoSEQ multiplex PCR; TCRdb's version includes in-frame clones alone and lacks a portion of them. This table holds roughly 160,000 clones, more than 65% found once. This CDR3 region has 16 residues. CDR1 and CDR2 (germline): SEHNR, FQNEAQ (reference sequence). Germline trimming cut 5 bases from V and 4 bases from J; bases unmatched to any gene: 11. This sample is part of a study of cytomegalovirus exposure and HLA in healthy donors. Study-wide findings and caveats: Fewer N-insertions than the roughly 630-donor mean were reportedly shown by an Asian-associated ancestry cluster in a later analysis.

This chain joins TRBV7-9 and TRBJ2-3; 8 nucleotides align to TRBD2. This sequence was found in a woman aged 50 to 60 in good health and CMV-seronegative. The specimen was PBMCs. The CDR3 DNA reads as TGTGCCAGCAGCCCCCGGGCAGGGCGGGGGGCAGATACGCAGTATTTT. As protein: CASSPRAGRGADTQYF.